The present T cell receptor beta chain was sequenced within a study of T cells after yellow fever vaccination (dated by TCRdb to the late 2010s). General notes on the study: The SMART-Seq v4 Ultra Low Input RNA kit was used to prepare libraries from fractions with low cell numbers. To follow T-cell clones before and after both primary and booster YFV17D yellow fever vaccination, bulk TCR alpha and beta repertoires underwent longitudinal sequencing. Bulk PBMC replicates and cell subsets were isolated from blood drawn at multiple timepoints before and after both primary and secondary immunization. Two healthy male donors made up the cohort, one aged 18 to 29 years and the other aged 30 to 39 years.

Trimming costs V 1 base and J 0 bases, and their ends lie 15 bases apart. According to the germline V gene, CDR1 reads SGHTA and CDR2 reads FQGNSA. The CDR3 runs 17 residues from the cysteine to the phenylalanine. Of all the DNA, just the CDR3 is kept, 51 bases in frame from base 1. The paper as a whole reports these results and caveats: Because only a couple of donors were included in the study, the extent to which the findings can be generalized is limited. FACS-sorted repertoires could contain abundant contaminating clonotypes from the bulk population, so computational filtering was required. Most clones expanded after primary vaccination (96% of CD4 and approximately 86% of CD8) were re-detected after the booster, suggesting that broad memory maintenance occurred. The secondary T-cell response was found to be weaker but faster than the primary response, with a peak reached on day 5 rather than on day 15. A small fraction of clonotypes appeared in both the CD4 and CD8 compartments, likely as a result of convergent recombination.

The sample's treatment or condition label, in plain terms: live attenuated yellow fever vaccine strain. PBMCs were isolated from peripheral blood using a standard Ficoll-Paque protocol. CD4 and CD8 T-cell fractions were isolated with Dynabeads CD4 and CD8 positive selection kits. TriZol was used to extract RNA from bulk PBMCs, from CD4 and CD8 fractions, and from dextramer-positive and dextramer-negative fractions. Worth noting for this clonotype: There is no known antigen for this receptor. Given a much more abundant clone one base away, this may be a read error.

TCR cDNA was made using 5'RACE template switching, a step that added a universal primer site and unique molecular identifiers. Priming for cDNA synthesis came from both the TCR alpha and TCR beta constant segments. Library amplification used two PCR steps, and the second PCR step added sample barcodes and sequencing adapters. Sequencing of the libraries was done on either Illumina HiSeq 2500 (2x100 bp) or NovaSeq (2x150 bp). On the study's bioinformatics: Reads were demultiplexed and collapsed into UMI consensus sequences with MIGEC, and V(D)J alignment was performed with MiXCR. Using edgeR on replicate PBMC samples, clonotypes were called vaccine-responding if FDR was below 0.01 and the log2 fold change was above 5 up to day 15. Bulk clonotypes were assigned CD4 or CD8 identity according to which sequenced CD4 or CD8 repertoire held them at higher abundance. TCRdb passed the public sequencing reads through fastp at Q25 and MiXCR, retaining productive beta sequences. Under each unique CDR3 protein, matching rows form one entry showing the most common genes and DNA. The V and J calls and clone size are TCRdb's, not the authors'. Across this sample there are roughly 250,000 distinct CDR3 sequences, with 10% to 15% seen only once. The ten largest clones represent about 0.51% of the sample.

The sample in question was CD4+ T cells sorted from PBMCs, obtained 45 days after the yellow fever booster vaccination. The TCR sequence derives from a man aged 25 to 45 who received the YFV17D yellow fever vaccine. The sequence is built from TRBV7-2 and TRBJ2-5; the best D guess is TRBD2, with 5 bases matching. The DNA is as follows: TGTGCCAGCAGCTTAGGGGGTATCGGGGTGTACCAAGAGACCCAGTACTTC. Protein translation: CASSLGGIGVYQETQYF.